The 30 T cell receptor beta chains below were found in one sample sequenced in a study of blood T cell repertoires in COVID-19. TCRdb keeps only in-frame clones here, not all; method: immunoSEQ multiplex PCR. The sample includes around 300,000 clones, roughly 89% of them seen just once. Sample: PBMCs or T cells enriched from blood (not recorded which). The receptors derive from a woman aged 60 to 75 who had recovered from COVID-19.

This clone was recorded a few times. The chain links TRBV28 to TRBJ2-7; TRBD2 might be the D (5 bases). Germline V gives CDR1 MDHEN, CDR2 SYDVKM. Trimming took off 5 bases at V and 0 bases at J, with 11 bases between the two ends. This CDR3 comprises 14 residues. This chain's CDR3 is CASSISGYSYEQYF. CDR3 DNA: TGTGCCAGCAGTATCTCGGGGTACTCCTACGAGCAGTACTTC.

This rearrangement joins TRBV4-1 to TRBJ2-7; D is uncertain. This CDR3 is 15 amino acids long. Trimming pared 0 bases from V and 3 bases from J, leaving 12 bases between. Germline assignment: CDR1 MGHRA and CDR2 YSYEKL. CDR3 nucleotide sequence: TGCGCCAGCAGCCAAGATATCGGTCGACTCTACGAGCAGTACTTC. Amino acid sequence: CASSQDIGRLYEQYF.

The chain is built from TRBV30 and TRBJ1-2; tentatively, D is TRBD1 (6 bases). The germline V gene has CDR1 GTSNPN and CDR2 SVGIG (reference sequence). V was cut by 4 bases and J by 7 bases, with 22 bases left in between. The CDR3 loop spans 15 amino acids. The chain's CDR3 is CAWTKRAGASSGYTF. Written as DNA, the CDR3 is TGTGCCTGGACCAAAAGGGCAGGGGCTTCTAGTGGCTACACCTTC.

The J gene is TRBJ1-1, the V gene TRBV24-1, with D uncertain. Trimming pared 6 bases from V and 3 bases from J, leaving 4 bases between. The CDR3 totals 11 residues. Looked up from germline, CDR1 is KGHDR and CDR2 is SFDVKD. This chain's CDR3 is CATSSYTEAFF. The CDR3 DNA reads TGTGCCACCAGTTCGTACACTGAAGCTTTCTTT.

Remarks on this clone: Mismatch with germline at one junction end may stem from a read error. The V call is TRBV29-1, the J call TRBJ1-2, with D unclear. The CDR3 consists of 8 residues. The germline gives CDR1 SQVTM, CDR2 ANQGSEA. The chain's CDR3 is CSPRASAF. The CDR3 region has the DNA TGCAGCCCTCGCGCCTCGGCCTTC. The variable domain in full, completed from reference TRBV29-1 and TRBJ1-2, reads SAVISQKPSRDICQRGTSLTIQCQVDSQVTMMFWYRQQPGQSLTLIATANQGSEATYESGFVIDKFPISRPNLTFSTLTVSNMSPEDSSIYLCSPRASAFGSGTRLTVV.

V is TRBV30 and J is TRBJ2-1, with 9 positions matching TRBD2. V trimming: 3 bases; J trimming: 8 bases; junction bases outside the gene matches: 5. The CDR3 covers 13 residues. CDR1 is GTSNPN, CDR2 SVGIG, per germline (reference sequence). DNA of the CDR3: TGTGCCTGGAGCGGCGGGAGGGTGTATGAGCAGTTCTTC. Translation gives CAWSGGRVYEQFF.

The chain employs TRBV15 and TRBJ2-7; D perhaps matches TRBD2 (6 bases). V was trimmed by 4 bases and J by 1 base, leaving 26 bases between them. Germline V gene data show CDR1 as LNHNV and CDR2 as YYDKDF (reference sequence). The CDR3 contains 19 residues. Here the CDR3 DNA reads TGTGCCACCAGCAACCCCCGCACGCACCTAGGGACTCGGTCCTACGAGCAGTACTTC. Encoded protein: CATSNPRTHLGTRSYEQYF.

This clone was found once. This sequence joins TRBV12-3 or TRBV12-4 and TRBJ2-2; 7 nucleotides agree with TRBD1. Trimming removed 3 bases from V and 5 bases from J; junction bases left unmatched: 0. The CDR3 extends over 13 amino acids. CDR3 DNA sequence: TGTGCCAGCAGTTTGGGACAGACCGGGGAGCTGTTTTTT. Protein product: CASSLGQTGELFF.

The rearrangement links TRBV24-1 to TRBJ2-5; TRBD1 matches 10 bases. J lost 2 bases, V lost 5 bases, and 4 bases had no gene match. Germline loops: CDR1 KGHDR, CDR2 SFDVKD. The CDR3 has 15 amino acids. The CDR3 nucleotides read TGTGCCACCAGTGTCCCGGACAGGGGGCAAGAGACCCAGTACTTC. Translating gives CATSVPDRGQETQYF.

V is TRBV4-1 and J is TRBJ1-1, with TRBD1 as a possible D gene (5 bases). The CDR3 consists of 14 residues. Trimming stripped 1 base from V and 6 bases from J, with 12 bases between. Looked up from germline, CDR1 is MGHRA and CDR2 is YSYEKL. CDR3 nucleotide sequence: TGCGCCAGCAGCCAAGGGGGCGGTAGTCCTGAAGCTTTCTTT. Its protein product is CASSQGGGSPEAFF.

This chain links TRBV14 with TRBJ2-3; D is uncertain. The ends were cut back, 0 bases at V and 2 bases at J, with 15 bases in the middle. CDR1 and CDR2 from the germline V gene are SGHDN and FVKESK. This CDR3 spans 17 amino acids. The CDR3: CASSQESWSFTTDTQYF. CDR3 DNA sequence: TGTGCCAGCAGCCAAGAGAGTTGGTCTTTCACCACAGATACGCAGTATTTT.

CDR3: CASSPSGRGVNQPQHF. For the CDR3, the DNA is TGTGCCAGCAGTCCTTCCGGTCGGGGAGTAAATCAGCCCCAGCATTTT. V and J are TRBV28 and TRBJ1-5; D unclear. V was shortened by 5 bases and J by 4 bases, with 18 bases between the two germline ends. Per the germline V gene, CDR1 is MDHEN and CDR2 is SYDVKM. This CDR3 region has 16 residues.

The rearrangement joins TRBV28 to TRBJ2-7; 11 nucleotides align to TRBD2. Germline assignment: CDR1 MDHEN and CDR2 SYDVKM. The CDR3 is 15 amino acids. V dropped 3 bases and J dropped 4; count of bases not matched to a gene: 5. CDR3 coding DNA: TGTGCCAGCAGTTTGACGGCTAGCGGGGGGTACGAGCAGTACTTC. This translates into CASSLTASGGYEQYF.

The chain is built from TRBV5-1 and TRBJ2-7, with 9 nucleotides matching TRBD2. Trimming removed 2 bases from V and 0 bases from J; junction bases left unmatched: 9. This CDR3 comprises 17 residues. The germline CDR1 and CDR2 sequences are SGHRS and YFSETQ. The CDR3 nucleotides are TGCGCCAGCAGCTTAGGGCTAGCGGGGCTTTACTCCTACGAGCAGTACTTC. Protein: CASSLGLAGLYSYEQYF. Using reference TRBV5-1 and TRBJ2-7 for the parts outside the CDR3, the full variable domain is KAGVTQTPRYLIKTRGQQVTLSCSPISGHRSVSWYQQTPGQGLQFLFEYFSETQRNKGNFPGRFSGRQFSNSRSEMNVSTLELGDSALYLCASSLGLAGLYSYEQYFGPGTRLTVT.

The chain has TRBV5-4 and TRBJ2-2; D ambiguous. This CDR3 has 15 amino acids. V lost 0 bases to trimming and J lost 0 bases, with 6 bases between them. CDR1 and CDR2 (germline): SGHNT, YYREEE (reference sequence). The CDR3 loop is CASSLGATNTGELFF. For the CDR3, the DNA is TGTGCCAGCAGCTTGGGAGCTACGAACACCGGGGAGCTGTTTTTT.

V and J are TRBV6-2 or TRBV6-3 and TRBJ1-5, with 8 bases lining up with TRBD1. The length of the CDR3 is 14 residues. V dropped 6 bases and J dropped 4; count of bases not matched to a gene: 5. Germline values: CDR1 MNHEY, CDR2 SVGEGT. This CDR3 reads CASSGQGRNQPQHF. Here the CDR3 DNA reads TGTGCCAGCAGCGGACAGGGCCGAAATCAGCCCCAGCATTTT.

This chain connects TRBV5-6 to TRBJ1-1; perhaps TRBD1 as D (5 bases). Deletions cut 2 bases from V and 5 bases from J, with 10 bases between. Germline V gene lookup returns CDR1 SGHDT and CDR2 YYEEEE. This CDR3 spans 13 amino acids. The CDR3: CASSFNRGTEAFF. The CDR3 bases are TGTGCCAGCAGCTTCAACCGGGGGACTGAAGCTTTCTTT.

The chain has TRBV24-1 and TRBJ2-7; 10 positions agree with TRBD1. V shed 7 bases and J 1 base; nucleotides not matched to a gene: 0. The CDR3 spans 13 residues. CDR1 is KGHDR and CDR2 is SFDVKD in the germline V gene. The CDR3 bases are TGTGCCACCAGGGACAGGGGGTCCTACGAGCAGTACTTC. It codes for CATRDRGSYEQYF.

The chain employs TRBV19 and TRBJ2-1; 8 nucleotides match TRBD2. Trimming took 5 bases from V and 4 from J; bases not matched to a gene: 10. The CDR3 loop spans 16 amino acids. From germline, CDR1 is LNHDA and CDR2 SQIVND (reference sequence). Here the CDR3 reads CASSFTLTSGYNEQFF. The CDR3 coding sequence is TGTGCCAGTAGTTTTACTTTAACTAGCGGATACAATGAGCAGTTCTTC.

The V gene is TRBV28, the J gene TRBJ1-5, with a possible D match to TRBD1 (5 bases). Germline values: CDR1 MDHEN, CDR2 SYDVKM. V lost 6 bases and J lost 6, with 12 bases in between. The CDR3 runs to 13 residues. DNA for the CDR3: TGTGCCAGCAGGTCGGGGGGGGGTCAGCCCCAGCATTTT. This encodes CASRSGGGQPQHF. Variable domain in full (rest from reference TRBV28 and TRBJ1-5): DVKVTQSSRYLVKRTGEKVFLECVQDMDHENMFWYRQDPGLGLRLIYFSYDVKMKEKGDIPEGYSVSREKKERFSLILESASTNQTSMYLCASRSGGGQPQHFGDGTRLSIL.

CDR3 DNA: TGTGCCAGCAGCCTACTAGCGGGGTCTAGGGATACGCAGTATTTT. Translated, it gives CASSLLAGSRDTQYF. The chain links TRBV6-5 to TRBJ2-3; 10 nucleotides match TRBD2. The J segment lost 6 bases and the V segment lost 6 bases, leaving 9 bases of the junction unmatched. This CDR3 comprises 15 residues. Germline CDR1 is MNHEY and CDR2 is SVGAGI.

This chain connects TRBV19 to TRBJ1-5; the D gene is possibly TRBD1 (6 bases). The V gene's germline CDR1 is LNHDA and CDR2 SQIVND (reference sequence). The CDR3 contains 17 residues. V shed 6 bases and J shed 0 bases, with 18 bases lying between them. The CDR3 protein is CASRVDLKGVSNQPQHF. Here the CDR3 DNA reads TGTGCCAGTAGGGTGGATTTGAAGGGGGTTAGCAATCAGCCCCAGCATTTT.

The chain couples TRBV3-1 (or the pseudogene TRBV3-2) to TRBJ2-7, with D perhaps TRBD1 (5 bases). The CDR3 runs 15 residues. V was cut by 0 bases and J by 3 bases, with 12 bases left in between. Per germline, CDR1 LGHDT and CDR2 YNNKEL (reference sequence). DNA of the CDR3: TGTGCCAGCAGCCAAGATCTTGGGGCTCTCTACGAGCAGTACTTC. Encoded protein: CASSQDLGALYEQYF.

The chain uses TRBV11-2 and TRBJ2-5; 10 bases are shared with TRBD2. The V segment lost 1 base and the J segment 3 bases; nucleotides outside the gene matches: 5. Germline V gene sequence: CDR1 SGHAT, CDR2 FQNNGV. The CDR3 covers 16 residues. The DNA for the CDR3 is TGTGCCAGCAGCTTAGTAATACTAGCGGGAAAAGAGACCCAGTACTTC. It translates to CASSLVILAGKETQYF.

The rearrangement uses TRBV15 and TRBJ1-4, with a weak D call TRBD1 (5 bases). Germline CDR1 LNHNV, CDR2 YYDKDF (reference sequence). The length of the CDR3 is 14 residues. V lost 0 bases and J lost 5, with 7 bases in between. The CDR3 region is CATSRDRVNEKLFF. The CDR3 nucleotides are TGTGCCACCAGCAGAGACAGGGTGAATGAAAAACTGTTTTTT.

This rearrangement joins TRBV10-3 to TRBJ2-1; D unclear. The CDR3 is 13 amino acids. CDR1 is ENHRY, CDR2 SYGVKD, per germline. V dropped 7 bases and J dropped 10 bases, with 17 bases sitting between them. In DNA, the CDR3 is TGTGCCATCACCAGCACCGGAGATGAGGAGCAGTTCTTC. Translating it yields CAITSTGDEEQFF.

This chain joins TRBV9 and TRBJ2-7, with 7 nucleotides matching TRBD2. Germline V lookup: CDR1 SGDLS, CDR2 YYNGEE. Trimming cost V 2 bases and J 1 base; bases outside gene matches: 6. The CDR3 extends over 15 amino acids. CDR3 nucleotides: TGTGCCAGCAGCGTCGATTCTAGCGGATCCTACGAGCAGTACTTC. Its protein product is CASSVDSSGSYEQYF.

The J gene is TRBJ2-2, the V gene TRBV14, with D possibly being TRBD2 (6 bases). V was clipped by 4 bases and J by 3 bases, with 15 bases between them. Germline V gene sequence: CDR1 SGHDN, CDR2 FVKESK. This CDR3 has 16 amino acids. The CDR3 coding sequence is TGTGCCAGCAGCCCCCACGGACGCGGGGACACCGGGGAGCTGTTTTTT. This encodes CASSPHGRGDTGELFF. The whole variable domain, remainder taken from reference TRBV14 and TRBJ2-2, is EAGVTQFPSHSVIEKGQTVTLRCDPISGHDNLYWYRRVMGKEIKFLLHFVKESKQDESGMPNNRFLAERTGGTYSTLKVQPAELEDSGVYFCASSPHGRGDTGELFFGEGSRLTVL.

The CDR3 here is CASSSRVSGSNEQFF. The CDR3 DNA reads TGTGCCAGCAGCTCGCGGGTCAGCGGTTCCAATGAGCAGTTCTTC. The rearrangement links TRBV11-3 to TRBJ2-1; D perhaps matches TRBD2 (5 bases). CDR3 length: 15 residues. CDR1 and CDR2 (germline): SGHNT, YENEEA. Trimming stripped 4 bases from V and 6 bases from J, with 16 bases between.

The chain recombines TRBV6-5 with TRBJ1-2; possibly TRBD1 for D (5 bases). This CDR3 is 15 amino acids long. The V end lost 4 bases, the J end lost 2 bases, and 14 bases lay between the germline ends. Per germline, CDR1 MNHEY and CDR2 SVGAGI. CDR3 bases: TGTGCCAGCAGTTCCTGGACACCCGGAAACTATGGCTACACCTTC. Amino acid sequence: CASSSWTPGNYGYTF.